Below, 25 T cell receptor beta chains from the same sample are listed, as sequenced in a study of T cells in localized non-small cell lung cancer (dated by TCRdb to 2020 to 2021). The method was the immunoSEQ multiplex PCR assay. The table comes from immuneACCESS by way of TCRdb, which keeps in-frame sequences with V and J called. Part of the clones is missing from these tables; in studies checked, under half for an unresolved V gene and the rest for unknown reasons. The sample table shows 30,000 to 40,000 clones, and approximately 86% are seen once. Approximately 6.6% of the sample is held by the ten biggest clonotypes. Material: peripheral blood, obtained before any cancer treatment. The receptors originated from a man aged 40 to 70 with stage I lung adenocarcinoma.

This chain links TRBV15 with TRBJ2-1; D remains unclear. The CDR3 covers 15 residues. Trimming cost V 9 bases and J 9 bases, with 24 bases left between them. The V gene's germline CDR1 is LNHNV and CDR2 YYDKDF (reference sequence). The DNA of the CDR3 is TGTGCCACGGAGTTAAAGGGATCTTTTAATGTTGAGCAGTTCTTC. Residues: CATELKGSFNVEQFF.

This chain joins TRBV5-1 and TRBJ2-2; tentative D call: TRBD2 (5 bases). Trimming took off 0 bases at V and 7 bases at J, with 10 bases between the two ends. From germline, CDR1 is SGHRS and CDR2 YFSETQ. The CDR3 is 14 amino acids. CDR3 region: CASSLDPGNGELFF. The CDR3 nucleotides read TGCGCCAGCAGCTTGGATCCGGGGAACGGGGAGCTGTTTTTT.

The CDR3 spells CASSLSSGMNTEAFF. The CDR3 DNA follows: TGTGCCAGCAGCCTTAGTTCGGGGATGAACACTGAAGCTTTCTTT. The rearrangement links TRBV7-2 to TRBJ1-1; D is ambiguous. V was clipped by 5 bases and J by 0 bases, with 13 bases between them. Germline values: CDR1 SGHTA, CDR2 FQGNSA. This CDR3 region has 15 residues.

The chain has TRBV9 and TRBJ2-7, with 10 bases fitting TRBD1. Trimming cost V 1 base and J 2 bases; bases outside gene matches: 15. Germline loops: CDR1 SGDLS, CDR2 YYNGEE. This CDR3 is built from 19 residues. CDR3 protein: CASSVQPSTGTGATYEQYF. The CDR3 coding sequence is TGTGCCAGCAGCGTACAACCCTCGACCGGGACAGGGGCTACCTACGAGCAGTACTTC.

The chain recombines TRBV7-3 with TRBJ1-2; 8 bases align to TRBD1. With V trimmed by 4 bases and J by 8 bases, 6 bases remained unmatched. The CDR3 sequence is 13 residues long. CDR1 is SGHTA and CDR2 is FQGTGA in the germline V gene. This CDR3 reads CASSSGQGLGYTF. CDR3 nucleotides: TGTGCCAGCAGCTCCGGACAGGGTCTCGGCTACACCTTC.

The chain uses TRBV28 and TRBJ1-5, with 10 bases aligning to TRBD1. The CDR3 has 14 residues. Per germline, CDR1 MDHEN and CDR2 SYDVKM. V lost 6 bases, J lost 3 bases, and 2 bases stayed unmatched. CDR3 protein: CASRTGGFNQPQHF. The CDR3 DNA reads TGTGCCAGCAGGACAGGGGGCTTCAATCAGCCCCAGCATTTT. The entire variable domain, with the rest obtained from reference TRBV28 and TRBJ1-5, is as follows: DVKVTQSSRYLVKRTGEKVFLECVQDMDHENMFWYRQDPGLGLRLIYFSYDVKMKEKGDIPEGYSVSREKKERFSLILESASTNQTSMYLCASRTGGFNQPQHFGDGTRLSIL.

V and J are TRBV28 and TRBJ1-1; D not certain. Trimming removed 2 bases from V and 0 bases from J, with 13 bases in between. The CDR3 extends over 16 amino acids. Looked up from germline, CDR1 is MDHEN and CDR2 is SYDVKM. The CDR3: CASSLRGFRMNTEAFF. Here the CDR3 DNA reads TGTGCCAGCAGTTTACGCGGTTTCCGCATGAACACTGAAGCTTTCTTT. Full variable domain (outside the CDR3, taken from reference TRBV28 and TRBJ1-1): DVKVTQSSRYLVKRTGEKVFLECVQDMDHENMFWYRQDPGLGLRLIYFSYDVKMKEKGDIPEGYSVSREKKERFSLILESASTNQTSMYLCASSLRGFRMNTEAFFGQGTRLTVV.

The chain has TRBV19 and TRBJ2-6; D not certain. This CDR3 contains 13 residues. Germline CDR1 is LNHDA and CDR2 is SQIVND (reference sequence). The V gene lost 7 bases and the J gene lost 0 bases, with 4 bases spanning the gap. The CDR3 DNA sequence: TGTGCCAGTAAAACCTCTGGGGCCAACGTCCTGACTTTC. This sequence encodes CASKTSGANVLTF.

This clone was counted only a few times. This chain links TRBV5-6 with TRBJ1-1, with a weak D call TRBD1 (5 bases). This CDR3 is built from 12 residues. Trimming removed 4 bases at V and 1 base at J, with 5 bases between. Germline CDR1 reads SGHDT; CDR2 reads YYEEEE. CDR3 loop: CASSRGNTEAFF. The CDR3 nucleotides read TGTGCCAGCAGCAGGGGGAACACTGAAGCTTTCTTT.

The genes are TRBV7-6 and TRBJ2-1; D not certain. CDR3 size: 15 residues. Trimming left V 4 bases short and J 0 bases short, with 10 bases between. Per germline, CDR1 SGHVS and CDR2 FNYEAQ. CDR3 region: CASSSLLSSYNEQFF. The CDR3 DNA reads as TGTGCCAGCAGCTCGTTACTGAGCTCCTACAATGAGCAGTTCTTC.

The chain links TRBV4-1 to TRBJ2-3; D not resolved. In germline, CDR1 is MGHRA, CDR2 YSYEKL. This CDR3 comprises 16 residues. V lost 2 bases and J 2 bases, leaving 14 bases between the germline ends. The DNA of the CDR3 is TGCGCCAGCAGCCAACTTGACCTCGGATTCACAGATACGCAGTATTTT. This codes for CASSQLDLGFTDTQYF.

This chain connects TRBV27 to TRBJ2-7; D is unresolved. The V end lost 5 bases, the J end lost 0 bases, and 17 bases lay between the germline ends. This CDR3 is 16 amino acids long. The germline CDR1 and CDR2 sequences are MNHEY and SMNVEV (reference sequence). This chain's CDR3 is CASSPLPARSSYEQYF. The DNA for the CDR3 is TGTGCCAGCAGTCCGCTCCCTGCCCGGAGCTCCTACGAGCAGTACTTC.

The rearrangement uses TRBV18 and TRBJ1-3, with TRBD1 matching over 7 bases. From germline, CDR1 is KGHSH and CDR2 LQKENI. The junction had 10 bases not matched to a gene; V was cut back by 2 bases and J by 0 bases. The CDR3 runs 18 residues. The CDR3 coding sequence is TGTGCCAGCTCACCATTCCAGGGGGGAATAAACTCTGGAAACACCATATATTTT. Amino acid sequence: CASSPFQGGINSGNTIYF.

CDR3 DNA: TGTGCCAGCAGTGAACGGGACAGTGCAACTAATGAAAAACTGTTTTTT. Translating gives CASSERDSATNEKLFF. The chain joins TRBV2 to TRBJ1-4; 7 bases agree with TRBD1. The length of the CDR3 is 16 residues. V was pared by 2 bases and J by 0 bases, with 3 bases of the junction left unmatched. Per the germline V gene, CDR1 is SNHLY and CDR2 is FYNNEI.

The V and J genes are TRBV7-9 and TRBJ1-1; no firm D call. CDR1 and CDR2 from the germline V gene are SEHNR and FQNEAQ (reference sequence). Between the trimmed V and J ends, which lost 1 base and 0 bases, there was a span of 6 bases. CDR3 length: 14 amino acids. The CDR3 DNA follows: TGTGCCAGCAGCTTAGATCAAATGAACACTGAAGCTTTCTTT. Amino acid sequence: CASSLDQMNTEAFF.

The V call is TRBV5-1, the J call TRBJ2-3, with TRBD2 matching over 7 bases. Trimming took 1 base from V and 2 from J; bases not matched to a gene: 10. The CDR3 loop spans 17 amino acids. CDR1 is SGHRS and CDR2 is YFSETQ in the germline V gene. The CDR3 reads CASSLYSSGDSTDTQYF. In DNA form, the CDR3 reads TGCGCCAGCAGCTTGTATTCCAGCGGGGATTCCACAGATACGCAGTATTTT. Full variable domain (missing parts from reference TRBV5-1 and TRBJ2-3): KAGVTQTPRYLIKTRGQQVTLSCSPISGHRSVSWYQQTPGQGLQFLFEYFSETQRNKGNFPGRFSGRQFSNSRSEMNVSTLELGDSALYLCASSLYSSGDSTDTQYFGPGTRLTVL.

V usage is TRBV7-9 and J usage is TRBJ1-2; 8 bases match TRBD1. Germline values: CDR1 SEHNR, CDR2 FQNEAQ (reference sequence). The CDR3 is 14 amino acids. Trimming removed 5 bases from V and 4 bases from J; junction bases left unmatched: 6. CDR3 protein: CASSITGGSYGYTF. As DNA, the CDR3 is TGTGCCAGCAGCATTACAGGGGGTAGCTATGGCTACACCTTC.

V and J are TRBV6-6 and TRBJ2-7, with D hard to call. V shed 10 bases and J shed 3 bases, with 16 bases lying between them. The CDR3 length is 13 residues. Germline V gene data show CDR1 as MNHNY and CDR2 as SVGAGI (reference sequence). This CDR3 is CATGRNTNYEQYF. The CDR3 DNA follows: TGTGCCACCGGACGGAATACTAACTACGAGCAGTACTTC.

J is TRBJ1-1 and V is TRBV7-3; 9 bases are shared with TRBD1. V dropped 5 bases and J dropped 5; count of bases not matched to a gene: 6. Germline V lookup: CDR1 SGHTA, CDR2 FQGTGA. The CDR3 covers 14 residues. This chain's CDR3 is CASSAQGARTEAFF. CDR3 sequence (DNA): TGTGCCAGCAGCGCACAGGGGGCGCGGACTGAAGCTTTCTTT.

The CDR3 protein is CASSEGASIYEQYF. For the CDR3, the DNA is TGTGCCAGCAGTGAAGGTGCCAGTATCTACGAGCAGTACTTC. The chain has TRBV6-1 and TRBJ2-7; D remains ambiguous. V lost 1 base and J 3 bases, leaving 10 bases between the germline ends. The CDR3 is 14 residues long. The germline CDR1 and CDR2 sequences are MNHNS and SASEGT.

The CDR3 reads CASSLLDPAPGTEQETQYF. For the CDR3, the DNA is TGTGCCAGCAGCTTATTGGACCCCGCCCCCGGGACAGAACAAGAGACCCAGTACTTC. This chain links TRBV7-9 with TRBJ2-5; TRBD1 matches at 7 bases. V was clipped by 2 bases and J by 2 bases; unmatched bases: 17. The length of the CDR3 is 19 residues. The germline CDR1 and CDR2 sequences are SEHNR and FQNEAQ (reference sequence).

The V call is TRBV7-2, the J call TRBJ1-5; D remains unclear. The CDR3 spans 13 residues. With 0 bases removed from V and 11 bases from J, the gap between germline ends came to 11 bases. Germline V gene sequence: CDR1 SGHTA, CDR2 FQGNSA. The CDR3 region is CASSLAFGDSQHF. CDR3 bases: TGTGCCAGCAGCTTAGCTTTTGGCGATTCCCAGCATTTT.

The genes are TRBV5-1 and TRBJ2-1, with a tentative D call TRBD2 (5 bases). This CDR3 contains 14 residues. V was shortened by 0 bases and J by 10 bases, with 14 bases between the two germline ends. CDR1 SGHRS and CDR2 YFSETQ come from the germline V gene. The CDR3 bases are TGCGCCAGCAGCTTGGAGAGGGCTAGCCGGGAGCAGTTCTTC. Its protein is CASSLERASREQFF. The whole variable domain, filled in from reference TRBV5-1 and TRBJ2-1, reads KAGVTQTPRYLIKTRGQQVTLSCSPISGHRSVSWYQQTPGQGLQFLFEYFSETQRNKGNFPGRFSGRQFSNSRSEMNVSTLELGDSALYLCASSLERASREQFFGPGTRLTVL.

DNA of the CDR3: TGTGCCAGCAGCCGCTCGACTAGCACAGATACGCAGTATTTT. As protein: CASSRSTSTDTQYF. V usage is TRBV7-3 and J usage is TRBJ2-3; D is undetermined. The CDR3 covers 14 residues. The V end lost 5 bases, the J end lost 0 bases, and 9 bases lay between the germline ends. Per the germline V gene, CDR1 is SGHTA and CDR2 is FQGTGA.

The V call is TRBV4-1, the J call TRBJ2-3, with a tentative D call TRBD1 (6 bases). The germline V and J ends were trimmed by 4 bases and 2 bases, with 13 bases remaining between them. This CDR3 is built from 15 residues. The germline gives CDR1 MGHRA, CDR2 YSYEKL. The CDR3 bases are TGCGCCAGCAGCCTCCAACAGGGATTCACAGATACGCAGTATTTT. It yields the protein CASSLQQGFTDTQYF.